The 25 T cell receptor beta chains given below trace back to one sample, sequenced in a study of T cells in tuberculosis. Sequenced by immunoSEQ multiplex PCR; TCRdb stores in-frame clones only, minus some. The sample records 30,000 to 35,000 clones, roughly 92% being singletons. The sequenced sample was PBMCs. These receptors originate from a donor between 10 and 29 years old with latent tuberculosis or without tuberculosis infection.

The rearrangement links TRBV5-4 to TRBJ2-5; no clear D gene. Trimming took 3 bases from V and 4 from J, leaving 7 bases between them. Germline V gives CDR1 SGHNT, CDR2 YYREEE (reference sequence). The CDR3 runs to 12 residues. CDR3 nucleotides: TGTGCCAGCAGCTCTATCCGAGAGACCCAGTACTTC. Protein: CASSSIRETQYF.

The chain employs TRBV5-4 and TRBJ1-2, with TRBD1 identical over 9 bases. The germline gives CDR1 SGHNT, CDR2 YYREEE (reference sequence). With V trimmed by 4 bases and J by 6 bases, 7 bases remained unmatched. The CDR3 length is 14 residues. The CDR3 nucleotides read TGTGCCAGCAGCGGGGGACAGGGTTTCGATGGCTACACCTTC. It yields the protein CASSGGQGFDGYTF. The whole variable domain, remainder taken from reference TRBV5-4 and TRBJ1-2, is ETGVTQSPTHLIKTRGQQVTLRCSSQSGHNTVSWYQQALGQGPQFIFQYYREEENGRGNFPPRFSGLQFPNYSSELNVNALELDDSALYLCASSGGQGFDGYTFGSGTRLTVV.

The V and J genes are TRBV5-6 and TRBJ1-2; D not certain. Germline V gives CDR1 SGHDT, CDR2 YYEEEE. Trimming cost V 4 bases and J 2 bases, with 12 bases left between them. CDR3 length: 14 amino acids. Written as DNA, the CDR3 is TGTGCCAGCAGCATGAAGGGAGGAAACTATGGCTACACCTTC. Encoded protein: CASSMKGGNYGYTF. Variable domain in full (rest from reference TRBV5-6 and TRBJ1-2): DAGVTQSPTHLIKTRGQQVTLRCSPKSGHDTVSWYQQALGQGPQFIFQYYEEEERQRGNFPDRFSGHQFPNYSSELNVNALLLGDSALYLCASSMKGGNYGYTFGSGTRLTVV.

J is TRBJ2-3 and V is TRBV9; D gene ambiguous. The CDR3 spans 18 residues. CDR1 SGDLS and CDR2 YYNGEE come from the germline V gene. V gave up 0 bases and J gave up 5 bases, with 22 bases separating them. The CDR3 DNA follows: TGTGCCAGCAGCGTAGATCCGGGTCGAGGATTCGAAAGAGATACGCAGTATTTT. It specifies CASSVDPGRGFERDTQYF.

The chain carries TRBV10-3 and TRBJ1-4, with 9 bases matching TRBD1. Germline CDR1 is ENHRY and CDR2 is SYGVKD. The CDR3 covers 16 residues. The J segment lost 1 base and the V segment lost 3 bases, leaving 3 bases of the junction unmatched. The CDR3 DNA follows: TGTGCCATCAGTGACCTGGACAGGGGAACTAATGAAAAACTGTTTTTT. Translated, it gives CAISDLDRGTNEKLFF.

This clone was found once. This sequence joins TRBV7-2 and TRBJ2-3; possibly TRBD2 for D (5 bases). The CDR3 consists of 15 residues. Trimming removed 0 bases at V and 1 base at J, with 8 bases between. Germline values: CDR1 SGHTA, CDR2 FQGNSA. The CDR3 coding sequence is TGTGCCAGCAGCTTAGCGTTGGGAGGCACAGATACGCAGTATTTT. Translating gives CASSLALGGTDTQYF.

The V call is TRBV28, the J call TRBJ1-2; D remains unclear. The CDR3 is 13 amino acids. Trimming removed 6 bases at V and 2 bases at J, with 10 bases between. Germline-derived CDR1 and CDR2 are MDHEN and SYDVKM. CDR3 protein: CASRLNENYGYTF. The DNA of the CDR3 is TGTGCCAGCAGACTGAACGAAAACTATGGCTACACCTTC.

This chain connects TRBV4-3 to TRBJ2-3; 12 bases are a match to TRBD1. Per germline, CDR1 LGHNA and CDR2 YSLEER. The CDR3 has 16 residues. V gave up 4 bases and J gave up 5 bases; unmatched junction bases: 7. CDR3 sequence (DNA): TGCGCCAGCAGCCCGCGGGACAGGGGGCGCGGAGATACGCAGTATTTT. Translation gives CASSPRDRGRGDTQYF.

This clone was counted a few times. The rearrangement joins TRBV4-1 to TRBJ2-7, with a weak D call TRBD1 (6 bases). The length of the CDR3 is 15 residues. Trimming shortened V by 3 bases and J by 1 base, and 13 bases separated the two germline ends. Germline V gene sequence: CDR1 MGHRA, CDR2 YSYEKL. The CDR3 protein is CASSQAPTGSYEQYF. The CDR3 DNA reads TGCGCCAGCAGCCAGGCTCCGACAGGTTCCTACGAGCAGTACTTC.

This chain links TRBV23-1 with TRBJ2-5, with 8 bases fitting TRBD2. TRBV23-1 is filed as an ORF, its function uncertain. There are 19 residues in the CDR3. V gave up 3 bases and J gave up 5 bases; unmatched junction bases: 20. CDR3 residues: CASSQNTFSSGGFWETQYF. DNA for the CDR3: TGCGCCAGCAGTCAGAACACATTTTCCAGCGGGGGTTTTTGGGAGACCCAGTACTTC.

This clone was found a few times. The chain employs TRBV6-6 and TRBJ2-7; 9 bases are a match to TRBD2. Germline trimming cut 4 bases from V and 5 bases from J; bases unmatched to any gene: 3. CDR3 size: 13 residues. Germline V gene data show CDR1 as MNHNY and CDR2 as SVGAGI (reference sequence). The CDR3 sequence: CASSWLAGHEQYF. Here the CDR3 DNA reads TGTGCCAGCAGTTGGCTAGCGGGACACGAGCAGTACTTC.

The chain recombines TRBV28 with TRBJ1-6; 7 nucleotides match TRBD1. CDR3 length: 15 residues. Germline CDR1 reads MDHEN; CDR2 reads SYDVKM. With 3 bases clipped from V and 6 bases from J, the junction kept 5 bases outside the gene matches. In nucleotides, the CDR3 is TGTGCCAGCAGTTTCACCCGGGACAGTAATTCACCCCTCCACTTT. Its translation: CASSFTRDSNSPLHF.

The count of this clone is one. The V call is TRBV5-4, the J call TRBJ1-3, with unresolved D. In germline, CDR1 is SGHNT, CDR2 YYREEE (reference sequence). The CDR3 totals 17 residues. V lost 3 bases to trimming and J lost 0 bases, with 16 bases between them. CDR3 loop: CASSSYFSDTSGNTIYF. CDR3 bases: TGTGCCAGCAGCTCATACTTTTCAGACACCTCTGGAAACACCATATATTTT.

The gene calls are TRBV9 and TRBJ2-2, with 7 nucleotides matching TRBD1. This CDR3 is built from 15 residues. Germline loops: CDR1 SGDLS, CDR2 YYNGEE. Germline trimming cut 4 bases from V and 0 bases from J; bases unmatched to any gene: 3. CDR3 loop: CASSRQGTNTGELFF. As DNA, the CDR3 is TGTGCCAGCAGCCGACAGGGTACGAACACCGGGGAGCTGTTTTTT.

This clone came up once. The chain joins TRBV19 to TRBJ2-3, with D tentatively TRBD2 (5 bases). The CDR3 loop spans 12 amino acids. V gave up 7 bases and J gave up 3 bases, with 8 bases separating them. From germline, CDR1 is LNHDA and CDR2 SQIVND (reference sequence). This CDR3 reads CASNRDTDTQYF. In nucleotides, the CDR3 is TGTGCCAGTAACCGGGATACAGATACGCAGTATTTT.

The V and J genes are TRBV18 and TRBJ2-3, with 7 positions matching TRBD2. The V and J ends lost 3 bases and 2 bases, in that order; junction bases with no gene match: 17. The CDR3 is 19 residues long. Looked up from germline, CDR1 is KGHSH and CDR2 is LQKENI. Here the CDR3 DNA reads TGTGCCAGCTCACCGGCCGAGGGGCGGGGGACCCATTACACAGATACGCAGTATTTT. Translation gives CASSPAEGRGTHYTDTQYF.

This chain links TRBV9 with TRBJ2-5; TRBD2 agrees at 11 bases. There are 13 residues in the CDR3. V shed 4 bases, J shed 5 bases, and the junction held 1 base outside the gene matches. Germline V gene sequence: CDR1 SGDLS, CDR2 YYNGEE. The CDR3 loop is CASSSSGRETQYF. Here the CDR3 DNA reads TGTGCCAGCAGCTCTAGCGGGAGGGAGACCCAGTACTTC.

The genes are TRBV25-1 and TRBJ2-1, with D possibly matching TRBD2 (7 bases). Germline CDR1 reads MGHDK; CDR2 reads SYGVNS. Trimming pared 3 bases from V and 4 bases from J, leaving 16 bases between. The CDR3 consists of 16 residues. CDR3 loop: CASSDLGRGQYNEQFF. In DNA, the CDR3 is TGTGCCAGCAGTGATTTAGGGCGGGGGCAGTACAATGAGCAGTTCTTC.

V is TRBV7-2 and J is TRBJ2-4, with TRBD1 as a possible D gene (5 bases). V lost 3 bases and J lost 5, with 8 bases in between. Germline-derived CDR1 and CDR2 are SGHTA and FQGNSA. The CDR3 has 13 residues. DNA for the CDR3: TGTGCCAGCAGCTTTCCGACAGAAAACATTCAGTACTTC. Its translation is CASSFPTENIQYF.

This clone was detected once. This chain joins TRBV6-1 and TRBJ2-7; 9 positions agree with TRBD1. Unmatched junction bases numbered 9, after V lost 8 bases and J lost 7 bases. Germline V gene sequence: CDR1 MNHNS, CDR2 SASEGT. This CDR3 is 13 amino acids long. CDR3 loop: CASSGTGYSEQYF. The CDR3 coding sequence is TGTGCCAGCTCCGGGACAGGGTACTCTGAGCAGTACTTC.

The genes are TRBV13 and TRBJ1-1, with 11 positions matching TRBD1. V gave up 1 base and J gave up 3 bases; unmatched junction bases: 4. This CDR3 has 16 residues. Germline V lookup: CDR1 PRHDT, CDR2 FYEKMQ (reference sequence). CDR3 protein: CASSLVGDRGDTEAFF. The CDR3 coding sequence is TGTGCCAGCAGCTTAGTAGGGGACAGGGGGGACACTGAAGCTTTCTTT.

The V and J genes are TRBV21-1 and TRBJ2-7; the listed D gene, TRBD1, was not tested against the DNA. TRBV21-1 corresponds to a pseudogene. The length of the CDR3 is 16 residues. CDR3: CASSSVGPLSSYEQYF. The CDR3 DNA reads TGTGCCAGCAGCTCGGTTGGGCCGCTGAGCTCCTACGAGCAGTACTTC.

The CDR3 loop is CASSVGAGGMNTEAFF. The CDR3 bases are TGTGCCAGCAGCGTAGGGGCAGGGGGTATGAACACTGAAGCTTTCTTT. V gene TRBV9 combines with J gene TRBJ1-1; TRBD1 matches 7 bases. This CDR3 is 16 amino acids long. Germline assignment: CDR1 SGDLS and CDR2 YYNGEE. V gave up 0 bases and J gave up 0 bases; unmatched junction bases: 5. The whole variable domain, filled in from reference TRBV9 and TRBJ1-1, reads DSGVTQTPKHLITATGQRVTLRCSPRSGDLSVYWYQQSLDQGLQFLIQYYNGEERAKGNILERFSAQQFPDLHSELNLSSLELGDSALYFCASSVGAGGMNTEAFFGQGTRLTVV.

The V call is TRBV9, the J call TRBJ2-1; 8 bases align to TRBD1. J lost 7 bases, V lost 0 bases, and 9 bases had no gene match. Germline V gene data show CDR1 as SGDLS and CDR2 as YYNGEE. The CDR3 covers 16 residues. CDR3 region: CASSVGDDRGKNEQFF. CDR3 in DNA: TGTGCCAGCAGCGTAGGGGATGACAGGGGTAAGAATGAGCAGTTCTTC.

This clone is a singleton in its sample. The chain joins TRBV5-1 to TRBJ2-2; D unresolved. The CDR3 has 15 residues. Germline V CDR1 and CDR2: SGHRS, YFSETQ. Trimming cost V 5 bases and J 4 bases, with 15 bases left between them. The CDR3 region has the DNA TGCGCCAGCAGTATGACCGACATCCCCACCGGGGAGCTGTTTTTT. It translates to CASSMTDIPTGELFF.